This T cell receptor (beta chain) appears in the sequencing data of a study of human T cells and chemical hapten exposure. The wider study: Patients received weekly diphenylcyclopropenone doses to the scalp throughout the roughly 24-week study.

CDR1 and CDR2 from the germline V gene are SQVTM and ANQGSEA. CDR3 size: 11 residues. The V gene lost 6 bases and the J gene lost 4 bases, with 10 bases spanning the gap. Time point: patch test 3, about 24 weeks after DPC sensitization. The treatment was: therapeutic diphenylcyclopropenone sensitization with weekly scalp DPC. Alopecia patients deemed DPC-suitable, aged 18 to 70, excluding pregnancy. TCRdb re-derived calls from the RACE reads in MiXCR, one entry per CDR3 protein. The table shows tens of thousands of distinct CDR3 sequences, with under 15% occurring only once. This clonotype showed up just a few times.

The chain has TRBV29-1 and TRBJ2-7, with D possibly being TRBD1 (6 bases). This specimen consisted of whole blood, obtained in connection with sensitization to the hapten diphenylcyclopropenone (DPC). The origin of this receptor is a man aged 25-45 years with alopecia areata. Some clones in this sample may be carry-over from other donors' samples. CDR3: CSVEQGYEQYF. The CDR3 nucleotides are TGCAGCGTAGAACAGGGATACGAGCAGTACTTC.